Presented here are 18 T cell receptor beta chains from one specimen sequenced in a study of blood T cell repertoires in COVID-19. Produced via immunoSEQ multiplex PCR; TCRdb's table is partial and in-frame only. The sample shows some 360,000 clones, approximately 91% of them seen only once. Sequencing was done on a sample of PBMCs or T cells enriched from blood (not recorded which). The source of these receptors is a woman aged 25 to 39 who had been exposed to COVID-19.

This chain connects TRBV4-1 to TRBJ2-7; D is unresolved. The germline gives CDR1 MGHRA, CDR2 YSYEKL. V lost 4 bases and J 7 bases, leaving 8 bases between the germline ends. This CDR3 comprises 11 residues. Here the CDR3 reads CASSRPLEQYF. In nucleotides, the CDR3 is TGCGCCAGCAGCCGTCCCCTGGAGCAGTACTTC.

The rearrangement links TRBV27 to TRBJ1-1; maybe TRBD1 (5 bases). CDR1 is MNHEY, CDR2 SMNVEV, per germline (reference sequence). Trimming removed 7 bases from V and 4 bases from J, with 19 bases in between. The CDR3 is made up of 15 amino acids. In nucleotides, the CDR3 is TGTGCCAGCAAGGGGCCCCGGCGATTGGTCACTGAAGCTTTCTTT. As protein: CASKGPRRLVTEAFF.

The chain recombines TRBV3-1 (or the pseudogene TRBV3-2) with TRBJ2-5, with a weak D call TRBD2 (6 bases). The CDR3 covers 15 residues. The ends were cut back, 3 bases at V and 4 bases at J, with 15 bases in the middle. Germline loops: CDR1 LGHDT, CDR2 YNNKEL (reference sequence). CDR3 protein: CASSHMALGGETQYF. In nucleotides, the CDR3 is TGTGCCAGCAGCCACATGGCCCTGGGGGGAGAGACCCAGTACTTC.

The chain recombines TRBV29-1 with TRBJ2-7, with TRBD1 identical over 8 bases. Germline CDR1 and CDR2: SQVTM and ANQGSEA. This CDR3 has 11 amino acids. V lost 7 bases, J lost 6 bases, and 5 bases stayed unmatched. This CDR3 is CSGRTGLEQYF. CDR3 coding DNA: TGCAGCGGAAGGACAGGGCTCGAGCAGTACTTC.

This chain uses TRBV28 with TRBJ1-2; no definite D call. Germline V CDR1 and CDR2: MDHEN, SYDVKM. This CDR3 has 13 amino acids. With 3 bases removed from V and 4 bases from J, the gap between germline ends came to 9 bases. In DNA, the CDR3 is TGTGCCAGCAGTTTTGCGAGCGGCTATGGCTACACCTTC. This translates into CASSFASGYGYTF.

The CDR3 reads CAWTGGAWGNEQFF. The CDR3 bases are TGTGCCTGGACGGGGGGAGCGTGGGGAAATGAGCAGTTCTTC. The chain has TRBV30 and TRBJ2-1; 7 nucleotides match TRBD2. J gave up 7 bases and V 4 bases, and 10 bases lay outside the gene matches. CDR1 is GTSNPN and CDR2 is SVGIG in the germline V gene (reference sequence). This CDR3 region has 14 residues.

CDR3 DNA sequence: TGTGCCAGCAGCTTAGATCTTGGAGGGACGGATACGCAGTATTTT. Translating it yields CASSLDLGGTDTQYF. V usage is TRBV11-3 and J usage is TRBJ2-3; perhaps TRBD2 as D (6 bases). V was shortened by 0 bases and J by 6 bases, with 13 bases between the two germline ends. Germline lookup yields CDR1 SGHNT and CDR2 YENEEA. The CDR3 totals 15 residues. The complete variable domain, with remaining parts taken from reference TRBV11-3 and TRBJ2-3, reads EAGVVQSPRYKIIEKKQPVAFWCNPISGHNTLYWYLQNLGQGPELLIRYENEEAVDDSQLPKDRFSAERLKGVDSTLKIQPAELGDSAVYLCASSLDLGGTDTQYFGPGTRLTVL.

This clone was detected only a few times. The chain uses TRBV9 and TRBJ2-7; 7 positions agree with TRBD1. CDR1 SGDLS and CDR2 YYNGEE come from the germline V gene. With 3 bases clipped from V and 6 bases from J, the junction kept 9 bases outside the gene matches. This CDR3 is 14 amino acids long. CDR3: CASSASDRVGEQYF. DNA for the CDR3: TGTGCCAGCAGCGCCTCAGACAGGGTGGGCGAGCAGTACTTC. Full variable domain (remainder filled in from reference TRBV9 and TRBJ2-7): DSGVTQTPKHLITATGQRVTLRCSPRSGDLSVYWYQQSLDQGLQFLIQYYNGEERAKGNILERFSAQQFPDLHSELNLSSLELGDSALYFCASSASDRVGEQYFGPGTRLTVT.

The chain uses TRBV10-1 and TRBJ2-3; TRBD2 aligns across 8 bases. V lost 6 bases to trimming and J lost 4 bases; unmatched junction nucleotides: 6. CDR3 size: 14 residues. Germline V gene lookup returns CDR1 WNHNN and CDR2 SYGVQD (reference sequence). CDR3 nucleotide sequence: TGCGCCAGCAGCCTGACTAGCGCGGCAGATACGCAGTATTTT. This sequence encodes CASSLTSAADTQYF.

The chain combines TRBV19 with TRBJ1-1, with TRBD1 as a possible D gene (5 bases). CDR1 is LNHDA and CDR2 is SQIVND in the germline V gene (reference sequence). This CDR3 is built from 18 residues. V dropped 3 bases and J dropped 1 base, with 21 bases sitting between them. CDR3: CASSIRGQGGRSNTEAFF. The CDR3 region has the DNA TGTGCCAGTAGTATTCGTGGGCAGGGAGGACGGTCGAACACTGAAGCTTTCTTT.

This chain connects TRBV7-2 to TRBJ1-2; 7 bases are a match to TRBD1. The CDR3 contains 13 residues. Germline-derived CDR1 and CDR2 are SGHTA and FQGNSA. V shed 2 bases, J shed 7 bases, and the junction held 4 bases outside the gene matches. The CDR3 bases are TGTGCCAGCAGCTTAAGAAGGGGGCTTGGCTACACCTTC. Protein product: CASSLRRGLGYTF. The full variable domain, in which reference TRBV7-2 and TRBJ1-2 provide the parts outside the CDR3, is GAGVSQSPSNKVTEKGKDVELRCDPISGHTALYWYRQSLGQGLEFLIYFQGNSAPDKSGLPSDRFSAERTGGSVSTLTIQRTQQEDSAVYLCASSLRRGLGYTFGSGTRLTVV.

The chain is built from TRBV11-2 and TRBJ2-7, with D possibly matching TRBD2 (5 bases). The CDR3 is 13 amino acids. Per the germline V gene, CDR1 is SGHAT and CDR2 is FQNNGV. Trimming took 3 bases from V and 3 from J, leaving 9 bases between them. The CDR3 DNA reads as TGTGCCAGCAGCTTGGCAGGACTCTACGAGCAGTACTTC. Protein sequence: CASSLAGLYEQYF. Looking up the rest from reference TRBV11-2 and TRBJ2-7 gives the full variable domain: EAGVAQSPRYKIIEKRQSVAFWCNPISGHATLYWYQQILGQGPKLLIQFQNNGVVDDSQLPKDRFSAERLKGVDSTLKIQPAKLEDSAVYLCASSLAGLYEQYFGPGTRLTVT.

The chain has TRBV28 and TRBJ1-1; possibly TRBD1 for D (6 bases). Germline V lookup: CDR1 MDHEN, CDR2 SYDVKM. The ends were cut back, 8 bases at V and 4 bases at J, with 17 bases in the middle. CDR3 size: 14 residues. The CDR3 protein is CASAVGGRGTEAFF. In nucleotides, the CDR3 is TGTGCCAGCGCGGTCGGGGGGCGAGGCACTGAAGCTTTCTTT.

This clone appeared a single time. The chain employs TRBV9 and TRBJ1-1, with D perhaps TRBD1 (5 bases). The CDR3 has 18 amino acids. The V end was cut by 3 bases, the J end by 5 bases, with 26 bases between. Germline CDR1 SGDLS, CDR2 YYNGEE. The CDR3 coding sequence is TGTGCCAGCAGCGCCAATCCAAAGACAGTCATGGCGATAACTGAAGCTTTCTTT. Translated: CASSANPKTVMAITEAFF.

The V and J genes are TRBV7-8 and TRBJ1-3, with D tentatively TRBD1 (5 bases). From germline, CDR1 is SGHVS and CDR2 FQNEAQ. Trimming took 0 bases from V and 15 from J, leaving 15 bases between them. The length of the CDR3 is 13 residues. The CDR3 here is CASSLAGQPPSYF. Here the CDR3 DNA reads TGTGCCAGCAGCTTAGCGGGGCAGCCCCCTTCATATTTT.

This sequence joins TRBV28 and TRBJ1-2; TRBD1 might be the D (5 bases). The CDR3 length is 13 residues. Germline CDR1 reads MDHEN; CDR2 reads SYDVKM. The V end lost 6 bases, the J end lost 6 bases, and 14 bases lay between the germline ends. CDR3 nucleotides: TGTGCCAGCAGAGTGGGGCTAGGGGATGGCTACACCTTC. This codes for CASRVGLGDGYTF.

The chain joins TRBV24-1 to TRBJ2-5, with 7 positions matching TRBD1. The germline V gene encodes CDR1 KGHDR and CDR2 SFDVKD. V was pared by 3 bases and J by 4 bases, with 16 bases of the junction left unmatched. The CDR3 covers 18 residues. CDR3 residues: CATSDQAGGNYSGETQYF. In DNA form, the CDR3 reads TGTGCCACCAGTGATCAGGCAGGGGGTAATTACAGTGGAGAGACCCAGTACTTC.

The chain links TRBV3-1 (or the pseudogene TRBV3-2) to TRBJ2-3, with D perhaps TRBD2 (6 bases). The CDR3 covers 15 residues. V lost 4 bases and J 0 bases, leaving 11 bases between the germline ends. Germline V gives CDR1 LGHDT, CDR2 YNNKEL (reference sequence). The CDR3: CASSPRGFSTDTQYF. CDR3 coding DNA: TGTGCCAGCAGCCCGCGGGGTTTTAGCACAGATACGCAGTATTTT.